The 26 T cell receptor beta chains listed next were all sequenced from one sample in a study of cytomegalovirus exposure and HLA in healthy donors. PCR amplification relied on 60 Vbeta primers (plus 13 Jbeta primers). Data came from immunoSEQ multiplex PCR; TCRdb stores just in-frame clones and leaves some out. The profile shows 280,000 or so clones, 70% to 90% of them singletons. Source material: PBMCs. The receptors derive from a woman younger than 30 in good health and CMV-seronegative.

The chain carries TRBV5-1 and TRBJ2-1, with a possible D match to TRBD1 (6 bases). V dropped 5 bases and J dropped 4 bases, with 16 bases sitting between them. The CDR3 extends over 15 amino acids. Germline V gene sequence: CDR1 SGHRS, CDR2 YFSETQ. CDR3: CASSRGQLTYNEQFF. Here the CDR3 DNA reads TGCGCCAGCAGTCGTGGACAGCTAACTTACAATGAGCAGTTCTTC.

The chain carries TRBV7-8 and TRBJ2-5, with D perhaps matching TRBD1 (6 bases). The end of the DNA aligns better with TRBJ2-7, so the J call may be wrong. The CDR3 runs to 14 residues. Germline-derived CDR1 and CDR2 are SGHVS and FQNEAQ. DNA for the CDR3: TGTGCCAGCAGCCCCGCACAGGGCCGCGACGAGCAGTACTTC. Residues: CASSPAQGRDEQYF.

The CDR3 DNA is TGTGCCAGCAGTGACTCGAGTCCTCAGCCCCAGCATTTT. Its translation is CASSDSSPQPQHF. The V gene is TRBV6-4, the J gene TRBJ1-5; D ambiguous. The CDR3 covers 13 residues. Trimming cost V 0 bases and J 6 bases, with 6 bases left between them. In germline, CDR1 is MRHNA, CDR2 SNTAGT.

As to this clone: Other DNA variants within this sample encode the same CDR3. The rearrangement joins TRBV2 to TRBJ1-5, with TRBD1 matching over 10 bases. Per germline, CDR1 SNHLY and CDR2 FYNNEI. The CDR3 loop spans 15 amino acids. V gave up 1 base and J gave up 7 bases; unmatched junction bases: 4. The CDR3 spells CASSEGTGGRQPQHF. In nucleotides, the CDR3 is TGTGCCAGCAGTGAAGGGACAGGGGGTAGGCAGCCCCAGCATTTT.

The chain is built from TRBV6-6 and TRBJ2-2; D gene ambiguous. Trimming took 7 bases from V and 3 from J, leaving 9 bases between them. CDR1 and CDR2 (germline): MNHNY, SVGAGI (reference sequence). The CDR3 runs to 13 residues. In DNA form, the CDR3 reads TGTGCCAGCACCCGCTCGGACACCGGGGAGCTGTTTTTT. This codes for CASTRSDTGELFF.

CDR3 in DNA: TGTGCCAGCAGCGAGGCAGGGCAAGATACGCAGTATTTT. Its protein product is CASSEAGQDTQYF. V is TRBV9 and J is TRBJ2-3, with D possibly being TRBD1 (5 bases). CDR3 size: 13 residues. In germline, CDR1 is SGDLS, CDR2 YYNGEE. Trimming shortened V by 3 bases and J by 5 bases, and 10 bases separated the two germline ends.

V usage is TRBV9 and J usage is TRBJ2-2; D gene ambiguous. This CDR3 comprises 17 residues. Germline V gene lookup returns CDR1 SGDLS and CDR2 YYNGEE. V was cut by 0 bases and J by 2 bases, with 14 bases left in between. The CDR3 protein is CASSVVGTILNTGELFF. CDR3 coding DNA: TGTGCCAGCAGCGTAGTTGGCACCATTCTTAACACCGGGGAGCTGTTTTTT.

Concerning this clone: The germline gene is not matched at one end of the junction; a read error may be the cause. The J gene is TRBJ1-2, the V gene TRBV4-1; 7 bases align to TRBD1. This CDR3 has 17 amino acids. Germline CDR1 reads MGHRA; CDR2 reads YSYEKL. CDR3 sequence reads: CASSEEGLLDRNYGYTF. CDR3 DNA sequence: TGCGCCAGCAGCGAAGAGGGCTTGCTGGACAGGAACTATGGCTACACCTTC.

The rearrangement uses TRBV6-5 and TRBJ1-2, with a possible D match to TRBD1 (6 bases). V lost 6 bases, J lost 4 bases, and 18 bases lay in between. There are 15 residues in the CDR3. Germline CDR1 reads MNHEY; CDR2 reads SVGAGI. For the CDR3, the DNA is TGTGCCAGCAGCCTAATACAGGGAAAGGGCTATGGCTACACCTTC. Protein sequence: CASSLIQGKGYGYTF.

This clone was seen only once. V is TRBV7-2 and J is TRBJ2-3; 8 positions match TRBD1. Losses at the gene ends were 7 bases for V and 0 bases for J; bases not matched to a gene: 6. This CDR3 region has 15 residues. CDR1 and CDR2 (germline): SGHTA, FQGNSA. The CDR3 DNA reads as TGTGCCAGCACCGAGACAGGGGTTAGCACAGATACGCAGTATTTT. Translated, it gives CASTETGVSTDTQYF.

The chain's CDR3 is CASSSWDRVNEQYF. CDR3 in DNA: TGTGCCAGCAGCTCGTGGGACAGGGTTAACGAGCAGTACTTC. This rearrangement joins TRBV5-4 to TRBJ2-7; 9 bases line up with TRBD1. This CDR3 is 14 amino acids long. The V and J ends lost 3 bases and 5 bases, in that order; junction bases with no gene match: 6. CDR1 is SGHNT and CDR2 is YYREEE in the germline V gene (reference sequence).

The chain links TRBV5-1 to TRBJ2-7, with TRBD1 identical over 9 bases. The germline V gene encodes CDR1 SGHRS and CDR2 YFSETQ. The V gene end was trimmed by 4 bases and the J gene end by 4 bases; junction bases not matched to a gene: 9. This CDR3 has 15 residues. The chain's CDR3 is CASSREQGASYEQYF. The DNA for the CDR3 is TGCGCCAGCAGCAGAGAACAGGGGGCCTCTTACGAGCAGTACTTC.

This chain joins TRBV7-2 and TRBJ1-4, with 7 nucleotides matching TRBD1. Germline values: CDR1 SGHTA, CDR2 FQGNSA. Trimming cost V 4 bases and J 8 bases; bases outside gene matches: 4. CDR3 length equals 13 residues. This chain's CDR3 is CASSSLQGEKLFF. As DNA, the CDR3 is TGTGCCAGCAGCTCGCTACAGGGGGAAAAACTGTTTTTT.

The chain joins TRBV7-9 to TRBJ1-6; no clear D gene. The CDR3 has 13 residues. Per germline, CDR1 SEHNR and CDR2 FQNEAQ (reference sequence). Trimming cost V 1 base and J 10 bases, with 8 bases left between them. The CDR3 sequence: CASSLGSGSPLHF. The CDR3 nucleotides are TGTGCCAGCAGCTTAGGGAGCGGATCACCCCTCCACTTT. Looking up the rest from reference TRBV7-9 and TRBJ1-6 gives the full variable domain: DTGVSQNPRHKITKRGQNVTFRCDPISEHNRLYWYRQTLGQGPEFLTYFQNEAQLEKSRLLSDRFSAERPKGSFSTLEIQRTEQGDSAMYLCASSLGSGSPLHFGNGTRLTVT.

This chain links TRBV6-1 with TRBJ2-1; 10 bases are shared with TRBD2. CDR1 and CDR2 from the germline V gene are MNHNS and SASEGT. The CDR3 is 14 residues long. V shed 5 bases and J 9 bases; nucleotides not matched to a gene: 7. CDR3 sequence (DNA): TGTGCCAGCAGTAGATTAGCGGGGGGATCTGAGCAGTTCTTC. Residues: CASSRLAGGSEQFF.

V gene TRBV27 combines with J gene TRBJ1-1; D possibly corresponds to TRBD1 (5 bases). This CDR3 is 11 amino acids long. V dropped 8 bases and J dropped 11 bases, with 15 bases sitting between them. The V gene's germline CDR1 is MNHEY and CDR2 SMNVEV (reference sequence). The CDR3 region has the DNA TGTGCCAGCTACGGGGGAGTGAGCGCTTTCTTT. Translating it yields CASYGGVSAFF.

Remarks on this clone: One end of the junction varies from germline; a read error may be responsible. This chain links TRBV7-9 with TRBJ1-2; D call uncertain. The CDR3 contains 12 residues. Germline CDR1 is SEHNR and CDR2 is FQNEAQ (reference sequence). CDR3 residues: CSSVRGGNGYTF. CDR3 bases: TGTTCCAGCGTACGAGGAGGTAATGGCTACACCTTC.

The chain is built from TRBV27 and TRBJ2-5, with 7 bases identical to TRBD1. The V gene's germline CDR1 is MNHEY and CDR2 SMNVEV (reference sequence). V lost 5 bases and J lost 6; bases outside the gene matches: 9. The CDR3 spans 14 residues. In DNA form, the CDR3 reads TGTGCCAGCAGTCCCGCAGGGGGTTTGAAGACCCAGTACTTC. Translated: CASSPAGGLKTQYF.

This sequence joins TRBV9 and TRBJ2-1, with D possibly being TRBD2 (5 bases). V was cut by 0 bases and J by 0 bases, with 7 bases left in between. Germline V gives CDR1 SGDLS, CDR2 YYNGEE. CDR3 length: 15 amino acids. This CDR3 is CASSVVGSSYNEQFF. DNA of the CDR3: TGTGCCAGCAGCGTAGTTGGGAGCTCCTACAATGAGCAGTTCTTC.

The rearrangement joins TRBV11-1 to TRBJ1-4; perhaps TRBD1 as D (5 bases). The germline CDR1 and CDR2 sequences are SGHAT and FQDESV (reference sequence). Trimming left V 6 bases short and J 2 bases short, with 13 bases between. This CDR3 is built from 15 residues. This chain's CDR3 is CASRKGAGTNEKLFF. The CDR3 bases are TGTGCCAGCAGGAAAGGGGCCGGGACTAATGAAAAACTGTTTTTT.

The rearrangement joins TRBV5-1 to TRBJ2-7; 9 bases fit TRBD1. Germline V gives CDR1 SGHRS, CDR2 YFSETQ. This CDR3 is built from 15 residues. V shed 4 bases, J shed 3 bases, and the junction held 8 bases outside the gene matches. DNA for the CDR3: TGCGCCAGCAGCCCTTCTCCGGGACAGGGCTACGAGCAGTACTTC. The encoded protein is CASSPSPGQGYEQYF.

This sequence joins TRBV11-3 and TRBJ2-1; 8 bases fit TRBD1. V shed 3 bases and J 7 bases; nucleotides not matched to a gene: 5. The CDR3 contains 14 residues. Germline V CDR1 and CDR2: SGHNT, YENEEA. The CDR3 DNA follows: TGTGCCAGCAGCTTGACAGGGGTGTCGAATGAGCAGTTCTTC. Translating gives CASSLTGVSNEQFF.

The rearrangement links TRBV27 to TRBJ2-1; possibly TRBD1 for D (5 bases). The CDR3 contains 14 residues. Trimming pared 3 bases from V and 0 bases from J, leaving 6 bases between. Germline values: CDR1 MNHEY, CDR2 SMNVEV (reference sequence). CDR3 sequence reads: CASSLQGSYNEQFF. CDR3 nucleotides: TGTGCCAGCAGTTTGCAGGGCTCCTACAATGAGCAGTTCTTC.

The J gene is TRBJ2-1, the V gene TRBV11-3, with D perhaps matching TRBD2 (7 bases). Germline V lookup: CDR1 SGHNT, CDR2 YENEEA. The CDR3 totals 16 residues. The V end lost 3 bases, the J end lost 0 bases, and 12 bases lay between the germline ends. CDR3 nucleotides: TGTGCCAGCAGCTTCGGTGGGGGGGCCTCCTACAATGAGCAGTTCTTC. Translation gives CASSFGGGASYNEQFF.

The rearrangement joins TRBV2 to TRBJ2-5; 7 positions agree with TRBD2. Germline loops: CDR1 SNHLY, CDR2 FYNNEI. V was pared by 8 bases and J by 5 bases, with 17 bases of the junction left unmatched. This CDR3 spans 16 amino acids. The CDR3 coding sequence is TGTGCCAGCCGCCGTTCGGGGGGTCGTTCAGTGGAGACCCAGTACTTC. This sequence encodes CASRRSGGRSVETQYF.

On this clone itself: Likely a read error: the CDR3 ends without its conserved phenylalanine or tryptophan. The chain's CDR3 is CATTTGGYDEQYL. Written as DNA, the CDR3 is TGTGCCACCACTACAGGGGGCTACGACGAGCAGTACCTC. J is TRBJ2-7 and V is TRBV2; 9 bases fit TRBD1. Germline V gives CDR1 SNHLY, CDR2 FYNNEI. The CDR3 has 13 residues. After removal of 10 bases from V and 5 bases from J, the junction contained 9 bases not matched to a gene.